This T cell receptor beta chain emerged from a study of T-cell reconstitution after alpha-beta-depleted transplantation in children. General observations from the study: There were reportedly several hundred expanded graft clones from which alpha-beta T cells came about two months after transplant. One year post-transplant, T-cell counts and diversity were largely derived from T cells produced anew. Elevated TCRbeta diversity at day 60 was traced, in some patients, to surviving recipient T cells and thymic progenitors.

Unique molecular identifiers were incorporated during preparation of the TCRbeta library. TCRdb reanalysed the PCR reads using MiXCR and keeps one entry per CDR3 protein. In the table there are about 300,000 distinct CDR3 sequences, roughly 8.2% of which are singletons. CDR1 LGHNA and CDR2 YSLEER come from the germline V gene. Trimming cost V 1 base and J 4 bases, with 5 bases left between them. The CDR3 has 13 residues. This clonotype was found many times. Its antigen is undetermined. The V and J genes are TRBV4-3 and TRBJ2-1; D is undetermined. The sequences come from peripheral blood, collected 360 days after TCRalphabeta/CD19-depleted stem cell transplant. The sequence derives from a female patient between 2 and 15 years old who had a stem cell transplant for Fanconi anemia, so the T cells may come from the graft donor. CDR3 region: CASSQAQYNEQFF. CDR3 in DNA: TGCGCCAGCAGCCAAGCCCAGTACAATGAGCAGTTCTTC.